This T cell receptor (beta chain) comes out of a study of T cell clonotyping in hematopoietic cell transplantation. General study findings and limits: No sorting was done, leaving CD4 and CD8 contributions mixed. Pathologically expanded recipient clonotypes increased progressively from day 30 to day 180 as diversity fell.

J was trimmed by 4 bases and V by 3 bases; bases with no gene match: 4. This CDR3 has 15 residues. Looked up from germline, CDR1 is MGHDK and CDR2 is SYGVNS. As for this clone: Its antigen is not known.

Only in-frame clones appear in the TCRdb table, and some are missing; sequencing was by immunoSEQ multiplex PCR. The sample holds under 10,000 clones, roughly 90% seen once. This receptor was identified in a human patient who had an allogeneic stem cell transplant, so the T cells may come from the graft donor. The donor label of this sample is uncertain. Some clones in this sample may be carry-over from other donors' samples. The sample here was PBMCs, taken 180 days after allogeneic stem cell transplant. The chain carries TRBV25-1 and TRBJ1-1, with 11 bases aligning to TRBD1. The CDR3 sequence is CASSDRGQGGTEAFF. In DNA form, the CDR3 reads TGTGCCAGCAGTGATCGGGGACAGGGGGGCACTGAAGCTTTCTTT.